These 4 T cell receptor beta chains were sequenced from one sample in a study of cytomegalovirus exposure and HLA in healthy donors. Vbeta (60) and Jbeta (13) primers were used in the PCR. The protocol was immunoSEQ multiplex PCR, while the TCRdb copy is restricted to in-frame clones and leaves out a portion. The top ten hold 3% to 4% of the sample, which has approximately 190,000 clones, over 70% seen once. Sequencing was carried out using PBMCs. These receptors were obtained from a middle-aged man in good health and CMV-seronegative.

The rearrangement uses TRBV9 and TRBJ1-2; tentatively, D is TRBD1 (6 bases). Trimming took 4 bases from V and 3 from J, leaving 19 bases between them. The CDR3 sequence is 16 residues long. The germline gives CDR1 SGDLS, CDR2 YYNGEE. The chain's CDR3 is CASSPHGTPLDYGYTF. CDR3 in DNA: TGTGCCAGCAGCCCCCACGGGACACCGTTAGACTATGGCTACACCTTC.

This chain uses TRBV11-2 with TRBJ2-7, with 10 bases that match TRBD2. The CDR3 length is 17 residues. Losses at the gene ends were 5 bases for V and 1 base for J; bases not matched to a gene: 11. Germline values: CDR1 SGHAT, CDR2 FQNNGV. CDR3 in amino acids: CASSTRRTAGGSYEQYF. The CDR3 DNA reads TGTGCCAGCAGCACCCGTCGGACAGCGGGGGGGTCCTACGAGCAGTACTTC.

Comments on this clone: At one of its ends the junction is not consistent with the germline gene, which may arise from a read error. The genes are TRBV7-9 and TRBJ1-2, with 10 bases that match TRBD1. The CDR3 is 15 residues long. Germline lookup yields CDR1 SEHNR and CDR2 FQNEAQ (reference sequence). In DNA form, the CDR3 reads TGTTCCAGCAGTTCCCTGGGACAGGGGTACTATGGCTACACCTTC. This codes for CSSSSLGQGYYGYTF.

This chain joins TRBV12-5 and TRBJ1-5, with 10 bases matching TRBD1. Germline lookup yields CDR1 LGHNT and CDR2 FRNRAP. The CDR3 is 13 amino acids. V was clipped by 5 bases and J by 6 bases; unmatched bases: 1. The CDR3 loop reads CASGGQGGQPQHF. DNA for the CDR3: TGTGCTAGTGGTGGACAGGGGGGTCAGCCCCAGCATTTT. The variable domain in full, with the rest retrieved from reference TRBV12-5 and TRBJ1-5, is DARVTQTPRHKVTEMGQEVTMRCQPILGHNTVFWYRQTMMQGLELLAYFRNRAPLDDSGMPKDRFSAEMPDATLATLKIQPSEPRDSAVYFCASGGQGGQPQHFGDGTRLSIL.